Presented here are 4 T cell receptor beta chains from one specimen sequenced in a study of blood T cell repertoires in COVID-19. This table comes from immunoSEQ multiplex PCR, and its TCRdb copy is limited to in-frame clones, with some not included. The sample holds 250,000 to 300,000 clones, 70% to 90% seen once. Sequenced input: PBMCs or T cells enriched from blood (not recorded which). These receptors were collected from a woman aged 60-75 years in a cohort exposed to, infected with or recovered from COVID-19 (not recorded which).

This chain joins TRBV5-1 and TRBJ2-2; TRBD2 agrees at 11 bases. J was trimmed by 3 bases and V by 0 bases; bases with no gene match: 10. Per germline, CDR1 SGHRS and CDR2 YFSETQ. The CDR3 runs to 19 residues. CDR3: CASSLAGSGRARDTGELFF. DNA for the CDR3: TGCGCCAGCAGCTTGGCCGGTAGCGGGAGGGCCCGGGACACCGGGGAGCTGTTTTTT. Drawing the rest from reference TRBV5-1 and TRBJ2-2, the complete variable domain is KAGVTQTPRYLIKTRGQQVTLSCSPISGHRSVSWYQQTPGQGLQFLFEYFSETQRNKGNFPGRFSGRQFSNSRSEMNVSTLELGDSALYLCASSLAGSGRARDTGELFFGEGSRLTVL.

This clone appeared a few times. The chain combines TRBV2 with TRBJ2-7; TRBD1 aligns across 12 bases. Germline CDR1 is SNHLY and CDR2 is FYNNEI. CDR3 length equals 13 residues. The junction had 9 bases not matched to a gene; V was cut back by 8 bases and J by 10 bases. CDR3 bases: TGTGCCAGCGGGTCGCGGGACAGGGGGCTTCAGTACTTC. Translating gives CASGSRDRGLQYF.

The V call is TRBV3-1 (or the pseudogene TRBV3-2), the J call TRBJ2-1; no firm D call. V lost 0 bases and J 2 bases, leaving 14 bases between the germline ends. The germline V gene encodes CDR1 LGHDT and CDR2 YNNKEL (reference sequence). This CDR3 comprises 17 residues. CDR3 sequence reads: CASSQDRSPLPYNEQFF. As DNA, the CDR3 is TGTGCCAGCAGCCAAGATCGCTCGCCTCTACCCTACAATGAGCAGTTCTTC.

The J gene is TRBJ2-1, the V gene TRBV6-1; 9 positions match TRBD1. With V trimmed by 3 bases and J by 9 bases, 6 bases remained unmatched. Germline V gene data show CDR1 as MNHNS and CDR2 as SASEGT. The CDR3 is 14 amino acids. In nucleotides, the CDR3 is TGTGCCAGCAGTGAGGGGACAGGGTGGGGTGAGCAGTTCTTC. Its translation: CASSEGTGWGEQFF.